This T cell receptor beta chain was found in a study of CD8 T cells in Susac syndrome. CDR1 and CDR2 (germline): PRHDT, FYEKMQ (reference sequence). The trim removed 4 bases at V and 5 bases at J, leaving 8 bases unmatched. This CDR3 has 16 amino acids. The study sequenced TCR beta in blood CD8+ and CD4+ T cells. Patients with stable or active relapsing-remitting disease, all of them treatment-naive, made up the multiple sclerosis controls. Roughly 0.45 to 1 ug RNA was reverse transcribed with random hexamers. TCRdb re-called the immunoSEQ multiplex PCR reads with MiXCR, one entry per CDR3 protein. Of around 200,000 distinct CDR3 sequences listed, 92% are singletons.

The sample was CD8+ T cells from PBMCs. V usage is TRBV13 and J usage is TRBJ2-5, with TRBD1 identical over 12 bases. This TCR was sampled from a human donor with multiple sclerosis. The DNA of the CDR3 is TGTGCCAGCAGCTCGCCCCCGGGACAGGGGGCGGAGACCCAGTACTTC. It is translated as CASSSPPGQGAETQYF.